These 28 T cell receptor beta chains were all obtained from the same sample, sequenced in a study of tumor-infiltrating lymphocytes in primary liver carcinoma. Starting material of 500 ng total RNA yielded TCR beta cDNA via a constant-region primer. The TCR beta library was amplified through three nested multiplex PCR rounds in a modified ARM-PCR procedure. For approximately 9 cycles apiece, the opening two PCR rounds ran with TRBV1-TRBV30 forward primers and a C-beta reverse primer. In TCRdb, the multiplex PCR reads were re-called with MiXCR into one record per CDR3 protein. The sample contains 310,000 or so distinct CDR3 sequences, more than 55% of which appear only once. Germline DNA was also extracted, with blood RNA taken from unsorted whole blood. Sequenced material: peripheral blood. These receptors originate from a woman aged 30 to 39 with primary liver carcinoma and hepatitis B virus infection.

Note on this clonotype: A much larger clone differs from this one at a single base, so this may be a read error. The chain employs TRBV6-6 and TRBJ2-7, with D possibly TRBD1 on 6 matching bases. Germline V gene data show CDR1 as MNHNY and CDR2 as SVGAGI (reference sequence). The CDR3 has 13 amino acids. The CDR3 loop reads CASSRGQTYGQYF. The DNA for the CDR3 is TGTGCCAGCAGTCGCGGACAGACTTACGGGCAGTACTTC.

This clonotype came up many times. The chain employs TRBV6-5 and TRBJ1-2; TRBD1 is a possible D gene (5 bases). The germline V gene encodes CDR1 MNHEY and CDR2 SVGAGI. Trimming took 5 bases from V and 7 from J, leaving 14 bases between them. The CDR3 loop spans 13 amino acids. In DNA form, the CDR3 reads TGTGCCAGCAGTACCAGGGAGAATCGTGGCTACACCTTC. Protein: CASSTRENRGYTF.

As to this clonotype: A junction boundary mismatches the germline segment, possibly from a read error. V gene TRBV4-2 combines with J gene TRBJ2-6; either TRBD1 or TRBD2 may supply D (5 bases each). CDR3 size: 19 residues. Germline lookup yields CDR1 LGHNA and CDR2 YNFKEQ. The CDR3 protein is CASTQESGSRASGANVLTF. The CDR3 nucleotides are TGTGCCAGCACCCAAGAGTCGGGGTCGAGAGCCTCTGGGGCCAACGTTCTGACTTTC.

In regard to this clonotype: Lacking the conserved final phenylalanine or tryptophan, this CDR3 likely reflects a read error. The CDR3 DNA reads as TGTGCCAGCAGCTTAGCCCCCTTCGGGGAGCAGTACATC. Its protein product is CASSLAPFGEQYI. V usage is TRBV11-2 and J usage is TRBJ2-7; D gene unclear. Trimming left V 1 base short and J 7 bases short, with 11 bases between. The CDR3 has 13 residues. The V gene's germline CDR1 is SGHAT and CDR2 FQNNGV.

Concerning this clonotype: The junction departs from the called germline gene at one end, perhaps through a read error. The chain couples TRBV12-3 or TRBV12-4 to TRBJ2-5, with TRBD2 identical over 12 bases. The CDR3 spans 15 residues. CDR3 loop: CVSSFLAGGGETQYF. CDR3 nucleotides: TGTGTCAGCAGTTTTCTAGCGGGAGGGGGCGAGACCCAGTACTTC.

A single count supports this clonotype. Possible read error: a much larger clone is one base away. V usage is TRBV4-1 and J usage is TRBJ2-1; D not certain. This CDR3 comprises 12 residues. Germline V gene lookup returns CDR1 MGHRA and CDR2 YSYEKL. V lost 2 bases, J lost 4 bases, and 3 bases lay in between. CDR3 nucleotide sequence: TGCGCCAGCAGCCAAATGTACAATGAGCAGTTCTTC. Its translation: CASSQMYNEQFF.

The chain has TRBV12-3 or TRBV12-4 and TRBJ2-3, with D perhaps TRBD1 (5 bases). V was cut by 5 bases and J by 1 base, with 10 bases left in between. This CDR3 has 14 amino acids. The CDR3 nucleotides read TGTGCCAGCAGTCGACAGTTAGGCACAGATACGCAGTATTTT. Translated, it gives CASSRQLGTDTQYF.

The chain is built from TRBV4-1 and TRBJ1-2, with D unclear. The germline V and J ends were trimmed by 1 base and 2 bases, with 8 bases remaining between them. This CDR3 is 14 amino acids long. Germline lookup yields CDR1 MGHRA and CDR2 YSYEKL. As DNA, the CDR3 is TGCGCCAGCAGCCAAGGGGCACTGAACTATGGCTACACCTTC. It specifies CASSQGALNYGYTF.

V is TRBV5-1 and J is TRBJ2-7; possibly TRBD1 for D (5 bases). Germline V gene sequence: CDR1 SGHRS, CDR2 YFSETQ. The CDR3 totals 13 residues. Trimming stripped 2 bases from V and 6 bases from J, with 12 bases between. CDR3: CASSFQGLTEQYF. The DNA of the CDR3 is TGCGCCAGCAGCTTCCAGGGTTTGACCGAGCAGTACTTC.

This clonotype was detected many times. The chain is built from TRBV6-5 and TRBJ2-7; TRBD2 aligns across 7 bases. CDR1 MNHEY and CDR2 SVGAGI come from the germline V gene. The length of the CDR3 is 14 residues. Losses at the gene ends were 2 bases for V and 4 bases for J; bases not matched to a gene: 5. The CDR3 reads CASSYQREVYEQYF. For the CDR3, the DNA is TGTGCCAGCAGTTACCAGCGGGAAGTTTACGAGCAGTACTTC.

The chain recombines TRBV6-2 or TRBV6-3 with TRBJ1-2; 8 bases are shared with TRBD1. Germline-derived CDR1 and CDR2 are MNHEY and SVGEGT. The ends lost 2 bases at V and 7 bases at J; junction bases unmatched: 6. The CDR3 runs to 14 residues. The CDR3: CASSYPGTGPGYTF. The CDR3 bases are TGTGCCAGCAGTTACCCCGGGACAGGTCCTGGCTACACCTTC.

A few counts support this clonotype. This chain joins TRBV6-6 and TRBJ2-2, with TRBD2 as a possible D gene (5 bases). Germline V gene sequence: CDR1 MNHNY, CDR2 SVGAGI (reference sequence). Deletions cut 6 bases from V and 1 base from J, with 9 bases between. The CDR3 totals 14 residues. CDR3 in amino acids: CASSPSGNTGELFF. CDR3 sequence (DNA): TGTGCCAGCAGCCCGAGCGGGAACACCGGGGAGCTGTTTTTT.

Points on this clonotype: One end of the junction varies from germline; a read error may be responsible. The genes are TRBV12-3 or TRBV12-4 and TRBJ2-1; the match to TRBD2 covers 8 bases. The CDR3 sequence is 15 residues long. CDR3 region: CAISMIGGGRNEQFF. The CDR3 coding sequence is TGTGCCATCAGTATGATCGGGGGGGGGCGGAATGAGCAGTTCTTC.

Comments on this clonotype: Since a much larger clone is just one base distant, this may be a read error. Since no conserved phenylalanine or tryptophan closes the CDR3, a read error is the likely cause. The chain carries TRBV12-3 or TRBV12-4 and TRBJ2-2; unclear D gene. This CDR3 contains 15 residues. V shed 7 bases and J shed 6 bases, with 18 bases lying between them. The CDR3 protein is CASTLGSSVPGELFL. The CDR3 nucleotides read TGTGCCAGCACCTTGGGAAGTTCTGTCCCCGGGGAGCTGTTTTTA.

V and J are TRBV5-6 and TRBJ2-3, with 8 bases that match TRBD2. J lost 0 bases, V lost 0 bases, and 6 bases had no gene match. The CDR3 has 17 residues. Germline values: CDR1 SGHDT, CDR2 YYEEEE. This CDR3 reads CASSLAQLAESTDTQYF. The CDR3 DNA sequence: TGTGCCAGCAGCTTGGCCCAACTAGCGGAAAGCACAGATACGCAGTATTTT.

There are a few counts of this clonotype. The chain is built from TRBV7-9 and TRBJ2-3; 11 positions agree with TRBD1. The germline V gene has CDR1 SEHNR and CDR2 FQNEAQ (reference sequence). V trimming: 5 bases; J trimming: 3 bases; junction bases outside the gene matches: 10. This CDR3 has 17 amino acids. CDR3 sequence: CASSPGTGGKGTDTQYF. The DNA for the CDR3 is TGTGCCAGCAGCCCCGGGACAGGGGGTAAGGGGACAGATACGCAGTATTTT.

The sample holds a few counts of this clonotype. V gene TRBV7-8 combines with J gene TRBJ2-5, with D unclear. The CDR3 contains 11 residues. Germline-derived CDR1 and CDR2 are SGHVS and FQNEAQ. Trimming took off 6 bases at V and 4 bases at J, with 6 bases between the two ends. The CDR3 loop is CASRERETQYF. DNA for the CDR3: TGTGCCAGCAGAGAACGAGAGACCCAGTACTTC.

The V and J genes are TRBV10-3 and TRBJ2-1, with a possible D match to TRBD2 (6 bases). CDR1 and CDR2 (germline): ENHRY, SYGVKD. CDR3 length: 16 residues. V dropped 5 bases and J dropped 2 bases, with 16 bases sitting between them. The CDR3 protein is CAISSRSGRAYNEQFF. The CDR3 nucleotides are TGTGCCATCAGTTCGCGTAGCGGACGTGCCTACAATGAGCAGTTCTTC.

With respect to this clonotype: The junction differs from germline at one of its ends, possibly a read error. The chain carries TRBV12-3 or TRBV12-4 and TRBJ2-7, with 9 bases identical to TRBD2. The CDR3 has 15 residues. The CDR3 here is CASSLPISGSYEQHF. The DNA of the CDR3 is TGTGCCAGCAGCCTCCCGATTAGCGGGAGTTACGAGCAGCACTTC.

The CDR3 sequence: CASTRTGGGNTIYF. As DNA, the CDR3 is TGTGCCAGCACTCGGACAGGGGGTGGAAACACCATATATTTT. J is TRBJ1-3 and V is TRBV5-5; 10 nucleotides align to TRBD1. The CDR3 contains 14 residues. Trimming took 6 bases from V and 3 from J; bases not matched to a gene: 3. Germline V gives CDR1 SGHKS, CDR2 YYEKEE (reference sequence).

This CDR3 reads CASSPGAVDEQFF. The CDR3 nucleotides are TGTGCCAGCAGTCCCGGGGCCGTCGATGAGCAGTTCTTC. The chain links TRBV12-3 or TRBV12-4 to TRBJ2-1, with D perhaps matching TRBD1 or TRBD2 (5 bases each). The V end was cut by 5 bases, the J end by 8 bases, with 13 bases between. The CDR3 runs to 13 residues.

On this clonotype itself: This may stem from a read error, because a much larger clone lies one nucleotide away. The chain employs TRBV4-1 and TRBJ1-1; no reliable D call. The CDR3 loop spans 12 amino acids. Germline lookup yields CDR1 MGHRA and CDR2 YSYEKL. The CDR3 loop reads CASSQAGSDAFF. CDR3 DNA: TGCGCCAGCAGCCAAGCGGGGTCTGATGCTTTCTTT.

This clonotype appeared a few times. The CDR3 spells CASSLAGADQFF. The CDR3 region has the DNA TGCGCCAGCAGCTTGGCCGGGGCAGACCAGTTCTTC. This chain uses TRBV5-1 with TRBJ2-1; possibly TRBD1 or TRBD2 for D (5 bases each). The ends were cut back, 0 bases at V and 13 bases at J, with 11 bases in the middle. CDR3 length: 12 residues. Germline CDR1 SGHRS, CDR2 YFSETQ.

The chain carries TRBV24-1 and TRBJ2-1; D perhaps matches TRBD2 (6 bases). The length of the CDR3 is 16 residues. The germline CDR1 and CDR2 sequences are KGHDR and SFDVKD. The V and J ends lost 5 bases and 2 bases respectively, with 15 bases between them. The CDR3 sequence is CATSGVAVSPYNEQFF. Written as DNA, the CDR3 is TGTGCCACCAGTGGTGTAGCGGTAAGCCCCTACAATGAGCAGTTCTTC.

This clonotype was seen more than once but under ten times. This chain uses TRBV6-1 with TRBJ2-7, with 11 bases aligning to TRBD2. Germline loops: CDR1 MNHNS, CDR2 SASEGT. Trimming cost V 3 bases and J 3 bases; bases outside gene matches: 4. This CDR3 spans 15 amino acids. CDR3 in DNA: TGTGCCAGCAGTGAGAGGACTAGCGGGTACTACGAGCAGTACTTC. This gives the protein CASSERTSGYYEQYF.

The chain joins TRBV5-1 to TRBJ2-1; weak D call: TRBD1 (6 bases). With 5 bases removed from V and 7 bases from J, the gap between germline ends came to 10 bases. In germline, CDR1 is SGHRS, CDR2 YFSETQ. The CDR3 consists of 12 residues. The chain's CDR3 is CASRWGPNEQFF. CDR3 DNA: TGCGCCAGCAGGTGGGGGCCAAATGAGCAGTTCTTC.

CDR3 in amino acids: CASSYQSLSYEQYF. CDR3 bases: TGTGCCAGCAGTTACCAATCCCTCTCCTACGAGCAGTACTTC. The chain links TRBV6-5 to TRBJ2-7; D unresolved. This CDR3 contains 14 residues. The V and J ends lost 2 bases and 0 bases respectively, with 8 bases between them. Germline V CDR1 and CDR2: MNHEY, SVGAGI.

The sample holds a few counts of this clonotype. This chain connects TRBV24-1 to TRBJ1-1, with D hard to call. The V gene's germline CDR1 is KGHDR and CDR2 SFDVKD. Trimming stripped 7 bases from V and 11 bases from J, with 16 bases between. The CDR3 extends over 12 amino acids. The DNA for the CDR3 is TGTGCCACCAGAGGTGAGGGATCGAGCGCTTTCTTT. Amino acids: CATRGEGSSAFF.